A selection of T cell receptor beta chains follows, all from one sample in a study of blood T cell repertoires in COVID-19. Assay: immunoSEQ multiplex PCR; the TCRdb copy retains only in-frame clones and omits some. The data show a few hundred thousand clones, with approximately 84% seen just once and 1% held by the top ten. Sequencing was carried out using PBMCs or T cells enriched from blood (not recorded which). Receptors originate from a woman in her 30s who had recovered from COVID-19. Both conserved end residues are trimmed from each CDR3. Clone size is stated in some rows and not others, as once, few, many or a class when expanded.

J | V | size | CDR3
TRBJ2-6 | TRBV3-1/TRBV3-2 | - | ASSLTQGADSGANVLT
TRBJ2-3 | TRBV11-2 | - | ASSSGGSTDTQY
TRBJ2-7 | TRBV5-4 | - | ASSLGGQGAYEQY
TRBJ1-1 | TRBV6-6 | - | ASSSPDRINTEAF
TRBJ1-1 | TRBV9 | - | ASSAAPGQMNTEAF
TRBJ1-2 | TRBV2 | once | ASIRVPNYGYT
TRBJ2-1 | TRBV18 | - | ASERGGDPNEQF
TRBJ2-1 | TRBV5-4 | - | ASSARDKLYNEQF
TRBJ1-2 | TRBV10-1 | - | ASSGGPAGDYGYT
TRBJ1-5 | TRBV28 | - | ASSFQTGGFRPQH
TRBJ2-1 | TRBV5-6 | - | ASSSGDSWF
TRBJ1-6 | TRBV19 | - | ASSSRQGAYSPLH
TRBJ1-6 | TRBV7-2 | - | ASSLAQGSNSPLH
TRBJ1-1 | TRBV3-1/TRBV3-2 | - | ASSQEAGQGKAF
TRBJ1-2 | TRBV3-1/TRBV3-2 | few | ASSQTASAGGYT
TRBJ2-4 | TRBV12-3/TRBV12-4 | - | ASSLRQGNIQY
TRBJ1-4 | TRBV7-8 | - | ASSLRGRAANEKLF
TRBJ1-3 | TRBV12-5 | - | ASGLVRQGLVGNTIY
TRBJ1-2 | TRBV9 | - | ASSVVPGQGNGYT
TRBJ2-7 | TRBV2 | - | ASSLDGNGYEQY
TRBJ1-6 | TRBV28 | - | ASRGGDVRSGYNSPLH
TRBJ2-7 | TRBV7-2 | - | ASSSGTGYEQY
TRBJ1-1 | TRBV9 | - | ASSVEGVYTEAF
TRBJ2-3 | TRBV6-5 | - | ASRKRVSEADTQY
TRBJ2-7 | TRBV10-2 | - | ASSEPPRSYEQY
TRBJ2-2 | TRBV7-2 | - | ASSLGGSGGFTGELF
TRBJ2-2 | TRBV6-5 | - | ASSPTNTGELF
TRBJ1-4 | TRBV6-5 | - | ASSPRTGTDEKLF
TRBJ2-7 | TRBV27 | - | ASSLGSGGSYEQY
TRBJ1-1 | TRBV7-8 | - | ASSPYSGLLNTEAF
TRBJ1-1 | TRBV12-3/TRBV12-4 | - | ASSFEGTTEAF
TRBJ2-5 | TRBV3-1/TRBV3-2 | - | ASSHSRPRLETQY
TRBJ2-1 | TRBV11-3 | - | ASSLGPGDYNEQF
TRBJ1-6 | TRBV14 | - | ASSPSAGSSPLH
TRBJ2-3 | TRBV18 | - | ASSPLAGADTQY
TRBJ1-4 | TRBV5-4 | - | ASSFSAGVNEKLF
TRBJ2-5 | TRBV7-9 | once | ASSLDRWQETQY
TRBJ1-6 | TRBV19 | - | ASKPTVSSYNSPLH
TRBJ2-2 | TRBV5-1 | - | ASSYQGQSGELF
TRBJ1-5 | TRBV19 | - | ASSIDTKTTGNQPQH
TRBJ1-2 | TRBV29-1 | - | SVSDRASYGYT
TRBJ1-6 | TRBV2 | - | ASSPGQYNSPLH
TRBJ2-5 | TRBV4-2 | - | ASSQGSLGQGYSETQY